This T cell receptor (beta chain) was sequenced in a study of cytomegalovirus exposure and HLA in healthy donors. The PCR was carried out with 60 Vbeta primers and 13 Jbeta primers. TCRdb keeps only in-frame clones here, not all; method: immunoSEQ multiplex PCR. In the table there are approximately 120,000 clones, approximately 85% of which are singletons. The receptor's source is a woman aged 25 to 39 in good health and CMV-seropositive. Sequenced input: PBMCs.

The CDR3 loop is CARSNGTDHSNQPQHF. CDR3 bases: TGTGCCAGAAGTAACGGGACAGATCATAGCAATCAGCCCCAGCATTTT. The rearrangement joins TRBV5-3 to TRBJ1-5; the match to TRBD1 covers 7 bases. TRBV5-3 is treated as an ORF (open reading frame) with a function not yet certain. The CDR3 is made up of 16 amino acids. V lost 5 bases and J lost 0; bases outside the gene matches: 8.